This TCR beta chain was captured by sequencing in a study of OX40 agonist ivuxolimab in advanced cancers. At the level of the study: Participants could have had prior anti-PD-1, anti-PD-L1 or anti-CTLA-4 therapy, and around 43% had some.

This table comes from immunoSEQ multiplex PCR, and its TCRdb copy is limited to in-frame clones, with some not included. The sample contains around 46,000 clones, about nine tenths of which appear only once. CDR1 and CDR2 (germline): SGHDT, YYEEEE. The CDR3 runs 13 residues. V was trimmed by 4 bases and J by 4 bases, leaving 10 bases between them. The receptor was isolated from an adult with an advanced solid tumor such as melanoma, head and neck, liver or kidney cancer. The input for sequencing was CD4+ or CD8+ T cells sorted from blood, taken in a trial of the OX40 agonist ivuxolimab. This chain joins TRBV5-6 and TRBJ2-3; unclear D gene. The CDR3 spells CASSPENPDTQYF. The CDR3 DNA is TGTGCCAGCAGCCCCGAGAACCCAGATACGCAGTATTTT.